These 26 T cell receptor beta chains were sequenced from one sample in a study of blood T cell repertoires in COVID-19. The table came from immunoSEQ multiplex PCR; TCRdb's copy has only in-frame clones and leaves some out. Of about 180,000 clones in the sample, more than 80% are singletons; the top ten hold around 7%. The specimen was peripheral blood. The receptor source for this set is a human donor in a cohort sampled during active COVID-19.

In this sample, this clone turned up once. The CDR3 loop is CASSLTLRGHRSYNEQFF. For the CDR3, the DNA is TGTGCCAGCAGCTTGACCTTAAGGGGGCACCGCTCCTACAATGAGCAGTTCTTC. V usage is TRBV7-9 and J usage is TRBJ2-1; the match to TRBD1 covers 7 bases. V shed 3 bases, J shed 0 bases, and the junction held 11 bases outside the gene matches. The CDR3 totals 18 residues. In germline, CDR1 is SEHNR, CDR2 FQNEAQ (reference sequence).

The J gene is TRBJ2-5, the V gene TRBV11-2; D perhaps matches TRBD1 (6 bases). Germline V gene data show CDR1 as SGHAT and CDR2 as FQNNGV. V gave up 3 bases and J gave up 5 bases, with 10 bases separating them. This CDR3 contains 13 residues. The CDR3 here is CASSFLTGETQYF. CDR3 DNA sequence: TGTGCCAGCAGCTTCCTCACAGGGGAGACCCAGTACTTC.

The CDR3 nucleotides are TGTGCCAGCAGCCACAGGGACGGCACAGATACGCAGTATTTT. The encoded protein is CASSHRDGTDTQYF. This chain connects TRBV9 to TRBJ2-3; D possibly corresponds to TRBD1 (6 bases). Germline V gene lookup returns CDR1 SGDLS and CDR2 YYNGEE. The ends were cut back, 4 bases at V and 1 base at J, with 10 bases in the middle. There are 14 residues in the CDR3.

J is TRBJ2-6 and V is TRBV7-9; no definite D call. CDR3 size: 15 residues. V gave up 2 bases and J gave up 1 base, with 6 bases separating them. Germline CDR1 and CDR2: SEHNR and FQNEAQ (reference sequence). The chain's CDR3 is CASSLPRSGANVLTF. The CDR3 coding sequence is TGTGCCAGCAGCTTACCCAGGTCTGGGGCCAACGTCCTGACTTTC.

V gene TRBV14 combines with J gene TRBJ1-5; 9 nucleotides match TRBD1. Germline V gene sequence: CDR1 SGHDN, CDR2 FVKESK. The CDR3 totals 15 residues. Trimming at V came to 4 bases and at J to 7 bases, leaving 8 bases not matched to a gene. As DNA, the CDR3 is TGTGCCAGCAGCCGTAAGACAGGGGGAGAGCAGCCCCAGCATTTT. Its translation is CASSRKTGGEQPQHF.

This CDR3 is CASRDAGLAFEQYF. The CDR3 bases are TGTGCCAGCAGGGATGCGGGACTAGCGTTCGAGCAGTACTTC. The V and J genes are TRBV6-5 and TRBJ2-7; 10 bases agree with TRBD2. Germline CDR1 and CDR2: MNHEY and SVGAGI. The CDR3 totals 14 residues. Losses at the gene ends were 6 bases for V and 6 bases for J; bases not matched to a gene: 8.

This chain joins TRBV7-9 and TRBJ1-2; D unclear. This CDR3 region has 14 residues. Per germline, CDR1 SEHNR and CDR2 FQNEAQ (reference sequence). V was shortened by 3 bases and J by 6 bases, with 14 bases between the two germline ends. The CDR3 DNA reads as TGTGCCAGCAGCTTCAGTGGAGGCGCGGATGGCTACACCTTC. Translated: CASSFSGGADGYTF.

The CDR3 DNA reads TGTGCCAGCTCACCACCGCGGGGAAACACTGAAGCTTTCTTT. Translated: CASSPPRGNTEAFF. This sequence joins TRBV18 and TRBJ1-1, with no clear D. Trimming took 0 bases from V and 2 from J, leaving 7 bases between them. CDR3 size: 14 residues. In germline, CDR1 is KGHSH, CDR2 LQKENI.

The CDR3 sequence is CASSWGTGDSPLHF. In DNA, the CDR3 is TGTGCCAGCAGCTGGGGTACGGGGGATTCACCCCTCCACTTT. The V call is TRBV5-6, the J call TRBJ1-6, with D perhaps TRBD1 (5 bases). The CDR3 loop spans 14 amino acids. Trimming left V 3 bases short and J 8 bases short, with 12 bases between. Germline values: CDR1 SGHDT, CDR2 YYEEEE.

This clone occurred once. The chain is built from TRBV21-1 and TRBJ2-1; the table names TRBD1, a call not compared with the DNA. TRBV21-1 is a pseudogene. CDR3 length equals 16 residues. The CDR3 DNA is TGTGCCAGCAGCCCGGAGCCCCTACAGGGGGGGAATGAGCAGTTCTTC. It yields the protein CASSPEPLQGGNEQFF.

The J gene is TRBJ2-2, the V gene TRBV29-1, with TRBD1 identical over 7 bases. Looked up from germline, CDR1 is SQVTM and CDR2 is ANQGSEA. This CDR3 comprises 14 residues. V lost 4 bases and J lost 7; bases outside the gene matches: 9. CDR3 residues: CSVGDSTVSGELFF. As DNA, the CDR3 is TGCAGCGTTGGGGACAGCACGGTTAGCGGGGAGCTGTTTTTT.

The chain has TRBV10-3 and TRBJ2-1, with 13 bases that match TRBD2. This CDR3 is built from 14 residues. V lost 0 bases and J lost 14; bases outside the gene matches: 4. CDR1 is ENHRY, CDR2 SYGVKD, per germline. The CDR3 DNA follows: TGTGCCATCAGTGAGTCGACTAGCGGGGGGCTCAAGTTCTTC. Residues: CAISESTSGGLKFF.

This clone is a singleton in its sample. The V and J genes are TRBV4-1 and TRBJ1-1; 7 nucleotides line up with TRBD1. This CDR3 contains 20 residues. The trim removed 3 bases at V and 0 bases at J, leaving 19 bases unmatched. Germline V CDR1 and CDR2: MGHRA, YSYEKL. The CDR3 here is CASSHRRDRASVFMNTEAFF. CDR3 sequence (DNA): TGCGCCAGCAGCCACCGACGGGACAGAGCTTCAGTGTTCATGAACACTGAAGCTTTCTTT.

The chain is built from TRBV5-1 and TRBJ1-3, with D maybe TRBD1 (6 bases). Per germline, CDR1 SGHRS and CDR2 YFSETQ. This CDR3 has 16 residues. V lost 0 bases to trimming and J lost 4 bases, with 14 bases between them. CDR3 protein: CASSLGQAKLGNTIYF. CDR3 coding DNA: TGCGCCAGCAGCTTGGGACAGGCGAAGCTCGGAAACACCATATATTTT. Drawing the rest from reference TRBV5-1 and TRBJ1-3, the complete variable domain is KAGVTQTPRYLIKTRGQQVTLSCSPISGHRSVSWYQQTPGQGLQFLFEYFSETQRNKGNFPGRFSGRQFSNSRSEMNVSTLELGDSALYLCASSLGQAKLGNTIYFGEGSWLTVV.

The chain combines TRBV9 with TRBJ1-1; TRBD1 agrees at 7 bases. CDR3 length: 14 residues. With 4 bases clipped from V and 1 base from J, the junction kept 4 bases outside the gene matches. Germline loops: CDR1 SGDLS, CDR2 YYNGEE. CDR3 in amino acids: CASSLSGGNTEAFF. As DNA, the CDR3 is TGTGCCAGCAGCCTATCAGGGGGGAACACTGAAGCTTTCTTT.

V gene TRBV5-8 combines with J gene TRBJ1-4; 7 bases map to TRBD1. This CDR3 is 17 amino acids long. Germline V CDR1 and CDR2: SGHTS, YDEGEE. Unmatched junction bases numbered 10, after V lost 1 base and J lost 4 bases. This CDR3 is CASSLMLGDRLNEKLFF. CDR3 nucleotide sequence: TGTGCCAGCAGCTTGATGTTGGGGGACAGACTTAATGAAAAACTGTTTTTT.

This chain links TRBV24-1 with TRBJ2-1; 10 bases map to TRBD1. Trimming took 4 bases from V and 7 from J; bases not matched to a gene: 6. CDR3 length: 15 residues. Germline CDR1 and CDR2: KGHDR and SFDVKD. The CDR3 sequence is CATSDPGTGDNEQFF. The CDR3 DNA sequence: TGTGCCACCAGTGACCCCGGGACAGGGGATAATGAGCAGTTCTTC.

The chain has TRBV5-1 and TRBJ1-2, with D possibly matching TRBD1 (6 bases). This CDR3 spans 14 amino acids. CDR1 SGHRS and CDR2 YFSETQ come from the germline V gene. V was cut by 5 bases and J by 4 bases, with 15 bases left in between. The CDR3 nucleotides are TGCGCCAGCAGTTACAGGGATTGGGGCTATGGCTACACCTTC. It translates to CASSYRDWGYGYTF.

The genes are TRBV9 and TRBJ2-3; D is unresolved. Trimming left V 0 bases short and J 2 bases short, with 7 bases between. The CDR3 runs to 14 residues. CDR1 is SGDLS, CDR2 YYNGEE, per germline. DNA for the CDR3: TGTGCCAGCAGCGTAGGCGTGTCCACAGATACGCAGTATTTT. Translating gives CASSVGVSTDTQYF.

The DNA for the CDR3 is TGCAGTGCTAGTCAGGGGGCGGGCCGCTACGAGCAGTACTTC. Encoded protein: CSASQGAGRYEQYF. J is TRBJ2-7 and V is TRBV20-1; 8 bases fit TRBD1. V shed 3 bases, J shed 3 bases, and the junction held 7 bases outside the gene matches. CDR3 length: 14 residues. Germline V lookup: CDR1 DFQATT, CDR2 SNEGSKA (reference sequence).

The chain has TRBV30 and TRBJ1-5; D unresolved. CDR1 and CDR2 from the germline V gene are GTSNPN and SVGIG (reference sequence). Between the trimmed V and J ends, which lost 2 bases and 1 base, there was a span of 18 bases. This CDR3 comprises 17 residues. The CDR3 DNA reads as TGTGCCTGGAGTTCCACCCGACGAGGAGGGAGCAATCAGCCCCAGCATTTT. Translation: CAWSSTRRGGSNQPQHF.

This sequence joins TRBV5-4 and TRBJ2-7; a weak D match, TRBD1 (6 bases). V was cut by 4 bases and J by 5 bases, with 16 bases left in between. This CDR3 comprises 14 residues. Germline loops: CDR1 SGHNT, CDR2 YYREEE (reference sequence). CDR3 loop: CASSRSGQDDEQYF. The CDR3 coding sequence is TGTGCCAGCAGCCGCTCGGGACAAGATGACGAGCAGTACTTC. The entire variable domain, with the rest obtained from reference TRBV5-4 and TRBJ2-7, is as follows: ETGVTQSPTHLIKTRGQQVTLRCSSQSGHNTVSWYQQALGQGPQFIFQYYREEENGRGNFPPRFSGLQFPNYSSELNVNALELDDSALYLCASSRSGQDDEQYFGPGTRLTVT.

V usage is TRBV2 and J usage is TRBJ2-3, with 10 bases aligning to TRBD2. Germline V gives CDR1 SNHLY, CDR2 FYNNEI. The V gene end was trimmed by 10 bases and the J gene end by 5 bases; junction bases not matched to a gene: 9. The CDR3 runs to 14 residues. CDR3 sequence reads: CATGLAEVGDTQYF. CDR3 nucleotides: TGTGCCACCGGACTAGCGGAGGTGGGAGATACGCAGTATTTT.

This chain connects TRBV2 to TRBJ2-7; TRBD1 matches at 8 bases. In germline, CDR1 is SNHLY, CDR2 FYNNEI. The V gene end was trimmed by 6 bases and the J gene end by 3 bases; junction bases not matched to a gene: 7. The CDR3 runs to 14 residues. In nucleotides, the CDR3 is TGTGCCAGCAGAACTAACAGGGGGTTCTACGAGCAGTACTTC. It codes for CASRTNRGFYEQYF.

The CDR3 DNA sequence: TGTGCCAGCAGCTTAGCGGCGGGGGGGCAAGGTGAGCAGTTCTTC. Protein: CASSLAAGGQGEQFF. The gene calls are TRBV11-2 and TRBJ2-1; 9 bases align to TRBD2. Germline CDR1 SGHAT, CDR2 FQNNGV. The CDR3 length is 15 residues. Trimming took 1 base from V and 9 from J; bases not matched to a gene: 7. Variable domain in full (rest from reference TRBV11-2 and TRBJ2-1): EAGVAQSPRYKIIEKRQSVAFWCNPISGHATLYWYQQILGQGPKLLIQFQNNGVVDDSQLPKDRFSAERLKGVDSTLKIQPAKLEDSAVYLCASSLAAGGQGEQFFGPGTRLTVL.

This clone was recorded a few times. V and J are TRBV2 and TRBJ1-1; maybe TRBD1 (5 bases). The CDR3 totals 13 residues. Germline V gene data show CDR1 as SNHLY and CDR2 as FYNNEI. Trimming cost V 3 bases and J 1 base, with 6 bases left between them. CDR3 DNA: TGTGCCAGCAGTGACAGGGAGAACACTGAAGCTTTCTTT. This encodes CASSDRENTEAFF.